This is a list of T cell receptor beta chains from one sample in a study of T cells in Graves' hyperthyroidism and ophthalmopathy. MiXCR, applied by TCRdb to the multiplex PCR reads, yields one record per CDR3 protein. The data contain hundreds of thousands of distinct CDR3 sequences, about 13% of them singletons. Sample: blood. The receptors originated from a young woman with Graves' hyperthyroidism. Both conserved end residues are part of each CDR3. Each record gives: V gene, J gene, D gene, clone size, CDR3 DNA, CDR3 protein. A D gene is named only where the DNA matches it firmly. Not every row has a clone size; where given, it reads once, few, many or a size class.

V: TRBV20-1; J: TRBJ1-6; D: .; size: few; DNA: TGCAGTGCTAGGGAAAACCAGGGGCAGAATTCACCCCTCCACTTT; CDR3: CSARENQGQNSPLHF
V: TRBV6-5; J: TRBJ2-3; D: TRBD2; size: .; DNA: TGTGCCGGCAGTGACTCGGCGCTAGCGGGAGCCACGCAGTATTTT; CDR3: CAGSDSALAGATQYF
V: TRBV7-2; J: TRBJ2-7; D: .; size: many; DNA: TGTGCCAGCAGCCCCACGGTATCCTACGAGCAGTACTTC; CDR3: CASSPTVSYEQYF
V: TRBV3-1; J: TRBJ2-5; D: TRBD1; size: .; DNA: TGTGCCAGCAGCCGCGGACAGGGACAAGAGACCCAGTACTTC; CDR3: CASSRGQGQETQYF
V: TRBV29-1; J: TRBJ2-2; D: .; size: few; DNA: TGCAGCGTTGGAGGGGCAGCCACCGGGGAGCTGTTTTTT; CDR3: CSVGGAATGELFF
V: TRBV10-3; J: TRBJ1-4; D: TRBD1; size: .; DNA: TGTGCCATCAGTGAGCACAGGGGGGGGGCAACTAATGAAAAACTGTTTTTT; CDR3: CAISEHRGGATNEKLFF
V: TRBV5-1; J: TRBJ2-1; D: .; size: .; DNA: TGCGCCAGCAGCCCAAGCGGTGTAGGGTACAATGAGCAGTTCTTC; CDR3: CASSPSGVGYNEQFF
V: TRBV12-3/TRBV12-4; J: TRBJ1-6; D: TRBD1; size: many; DNA: TGTGCCAGCAGTTTAGCGACAGGGGGCGGAAACTCACCCCTCCACTTT; CDR3: CASSLATGGGNSPLHF
V: TRBV30; J: TRBJ1-5; D: TRBD1; size: many; DNA: TGTGCCTGGGCTCAGGGGGACCAGCCCCAGCATTTT; CDR3: CAWAQGDQPQHF
V: TRBV5-1; J: TRBJ1-5; D: .; size: .; DNA: TGCGCCAGCAGCGGGAGACAGGTTGGGAATCAGCCCCAGCATTTT; CDR3: CASSGRQVGNQPQHF
V: TRBV28; J: TRBJ2-7; D: TRBD1; size: many; DNA: TGTGCCAGCAGTCATATGACAGGGACCATAACCTACGAGCAGTACTTC; CDR3: CASSHMTGTITYEQYF
V: TRBV12-3/TRBV12-4; J: TRBJ2-3; D: .; size: many; DNA: TGTGCCAGCCGAAGGGGGGGCCTCACAGATACGCAGTATTTT; CDR3: CASRRGGLTDTQYF
V: TRBV12-5; J: TRBJ1-1; D: TRBD1; size: many; DNA: TGTGCTAGTGGTGACAGGGGCCATGAAGCTTTCTTT; CDR3: CASGDRGHEAFF
V: TRBV3-1; J: TRBJ2-7; D: .; size: many; DNA: TGTGCCAGCAGCCAGAGGAACTACGAGCAGTACTTC; CDR3: CASSQRNYEQYF
V: TRBV11-2; J: TRBJ1-2; D: .; size: many; DNA: TGTGCCAGCAGCACTAGCGGCAGGGGCTATGGCTACACCTTC; CDR3: CASSTSGRGYGYTF
V: TRBV11-3; J: TRBJ1-5; D: TRBD1; size: .; DNA: TGTGCCAGCAGCTCCACAGAAAACGGGACAGCCACCTCCGGGAGCAATCAGCCCCAGCATTTT; CDR3: CASSSTENGTATSGSNQPQHF
V: TRBV6-1; J: TRBJ1-4; D: TRBD1; size: .; DNA: TGTGCCAGCAGATTAGGGGGGACAGGGGACGGAAAACTGTTTTTT; CDR3: CASRLGGTGDGKLFF
V: TRBV11-2; J: TRBJ2-7; D: .; size: many; DNA: TGTGCCAGCAGCTTGGGGAGGTTCCCAGGCTCCTACGAGCAGTACTTC; CDR3: CASSLGRFPGSYEQYF
V: TRBV27; J: TRBJ2-1; D: TRBD1; size: many; DNA: TGTGCCAGCAGCTTGGGACAGGGCCCCTACAATGAGCAGTTCTTC; CDR3: CASSLGQGPYNEQFF
V: TRBV27; J: TRBJ2-4; D: .; size: many; DNA: TGTGCCAGCAGTTTATTATGGCAAGGGGGTGCCAAAAACATTCAGTACTTC; CDR3: CASSLLWQGGAKNIQYF
V: TRBV2; J: TRBJ2-7; D: .; size: many; DNA: TGTGCCAGCAGTGATTTAGGGAACGGCTACGAGCAGTACTTC; CDR3: CASSDLGNGYEQYF
V: TRBV6-6; J: TRBJ2-1; D: TRBD2; size: few; DNA: TGTGCCAGCAGTTACGGAGCGGGGGCGATCTATGAGCAGTTCTTC; CDR3: CASSYGAGAIYEQFF
V: TRBV7-3; J: TRBJ1-5; D: TRBD1; size: many; DNA: TGTGCCAGCAGCACCACAGGGGGACAGCCCCAGCATTTT; CDR3: CASSTTGGQPQHF
V: TRBV5-1; J: TRBJ2-2; D: .; size: many; DNA: TGCGCCAGCAGCTCCGAAAGGACAGCGGAGCTGTTTTTT; CDR3: CASSSERTAELFF
V: TRBV28; J: TRBJ1-1; D: .; size: many; DNA: TGTGCCAGCAGTTCCCCTGGAAGGGTACAGGGTGGGTTAGGCTTCTTT; CDR3: CASSSPGRVQGGLGFF
V: TRBV3-1; J: TRBJ1-2; D: .; size: few; DNA: TGTGCCAGCAGCATACGGGCCGAATCCCGGCATGGCTACACCTTC; CDR3: CASSIRAESRHGYTF
V: TRBV29-1; J: TRBJ1-3; D: .; size: many; DNA: TGCAGCGTTGAAGACCCAAATCGCTCTGGAAACACCATATATTTT; CDR3: CSVEDPNRSGNTIYF
V: TRBV5-1; J: TRBJ2-2; D: .; size: few; DNA: TGCGCCAGCAGCTTTATGGTGAGCACCGGGGAGCTGTTTTTT; CDR3: CASSFMVSTGELFF
V: TRBV7-2; J: TRBJ1-5; D: .; size: .; DNA: TGTGCCAGCAGCTTAACCTCAGGTTGGGGCAATCAGCCCCAGCATTTT; CDR3: CASSLTSGWGNQPQHF
V: TRBV4-3; J: TRBJ2-7; D: .; size: .; DNA: TGCGCCAGCAGCCAAGCTACAGGCAACCGGGAACAGTACTTC; CDR3: CASSQATGNREQYF
V: TRBV20-1; J: TRBJ2-3; D: TRBD2; size: few; DNA: TGCAGTGCCCACGGACTAGCGGGAGACACAGATACGCAGTATTTT; CDR3: CSAHGLAGDTDTQYF
V: TRBV20-1; J: TRBJ2-2; D: .; size: many; DNA: TGCAGTGCTAGACCGACGGTGAACACCGGGGAGCTGTTTTTT; CDR3: CSARPTVNTGELFF
V: TRBV5-1; J: TRBJ2-5; D: .; size: many; DNA: TGCGCCAGCAGCTTGGGGAGGACGGTGGAGACCCAGTACTTC; CDR3: CASSLGRTVETQYF